This T cell receptor (beta chain) was profiled in a study of T cell changes during pregnancy in multiple sclerosis. The method was immunoSEQ multiplex PCR; TCRdb's version includes in-frame clones alone and lacks a portion of them. Found here are approximately 60,000 clones, roughly 90% of them singletons; the top ten hold 3.5% to 4.5%. CDR3 length: 12 amino acids. Trimming pared 10 bases from V and 3 bases from J, leaving 10 bases between. Germline lookup yields CDR1 MDHEN and CDR2 SYDVKM. The specimen comprised peripheral blood, sampled after pregnancy. This TCR derives from a female donor in good health, enrolled as a control in a pregnancy study. The V and J genes are TRBV28 and TRBJ1-3; a possible D gene is TRBD1 (5 bases). CDR3: CATQGVGNTIYF. The CDR3 nucleotides read TGTGCCACCCAAGGGGTTGGAAACACCATATATTTT.